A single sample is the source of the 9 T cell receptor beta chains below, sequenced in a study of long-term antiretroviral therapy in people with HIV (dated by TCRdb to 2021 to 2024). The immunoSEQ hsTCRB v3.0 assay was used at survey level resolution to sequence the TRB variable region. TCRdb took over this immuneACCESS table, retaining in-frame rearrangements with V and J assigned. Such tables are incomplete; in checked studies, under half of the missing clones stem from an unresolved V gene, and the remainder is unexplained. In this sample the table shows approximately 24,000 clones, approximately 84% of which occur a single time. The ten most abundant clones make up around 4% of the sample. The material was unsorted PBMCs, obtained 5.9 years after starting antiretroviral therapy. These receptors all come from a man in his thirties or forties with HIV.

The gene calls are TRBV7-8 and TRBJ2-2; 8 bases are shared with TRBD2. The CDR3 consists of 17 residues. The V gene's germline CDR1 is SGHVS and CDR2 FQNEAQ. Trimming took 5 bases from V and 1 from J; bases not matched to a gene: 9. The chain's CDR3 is CASSPGLAFMNTGELFF. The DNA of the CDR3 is TGTGCCAGCAGCCCAGGACTAGCATTTATGAACACCGGGGAGCTGTTTTTT. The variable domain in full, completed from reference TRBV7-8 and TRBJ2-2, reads GAGVSQSPRYKVAKRGQDVALRCDPISGHVSLFWYQQALGQGPEFLTYFQNEAQLDKSGLPSDRFFAERPEGSVSTLKIQRTQQEDSAVYLCASSPGLAFMNTGELFFGEGSRLTVL.

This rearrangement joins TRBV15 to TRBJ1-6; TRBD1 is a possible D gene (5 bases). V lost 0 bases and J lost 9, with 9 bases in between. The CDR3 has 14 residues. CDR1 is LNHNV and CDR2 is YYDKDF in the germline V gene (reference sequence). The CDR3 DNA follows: TGTGCCACCAGCAGAGATACGGGGCCTTCACCCCTCCACTTT. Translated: CATSRDTGPSPLHF.

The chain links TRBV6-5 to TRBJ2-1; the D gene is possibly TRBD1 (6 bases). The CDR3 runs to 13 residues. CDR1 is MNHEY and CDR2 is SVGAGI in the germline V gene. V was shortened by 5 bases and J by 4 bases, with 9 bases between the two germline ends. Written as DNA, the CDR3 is TGTGCCAGCAGTGTGGACAGTTACAATGAGCAGTTCTTC. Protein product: CASSVDSYNEQFF.

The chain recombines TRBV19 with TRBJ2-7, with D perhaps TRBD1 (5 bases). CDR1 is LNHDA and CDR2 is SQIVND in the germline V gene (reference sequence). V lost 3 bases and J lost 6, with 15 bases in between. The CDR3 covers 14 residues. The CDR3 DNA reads TGTGCCAGTAGTATTAAGGCAGACAGTGTCGAGCAGTACTTC. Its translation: CASSIKADSVEQYF.

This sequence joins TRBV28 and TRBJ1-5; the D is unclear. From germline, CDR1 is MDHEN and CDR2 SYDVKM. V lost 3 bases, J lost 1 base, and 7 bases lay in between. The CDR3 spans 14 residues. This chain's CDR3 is CASSLVVSNQPQHF. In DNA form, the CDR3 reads TGTGCCAGCAGTTTGGTGGTCAGCAATCAGCCCCAGCATTTT.

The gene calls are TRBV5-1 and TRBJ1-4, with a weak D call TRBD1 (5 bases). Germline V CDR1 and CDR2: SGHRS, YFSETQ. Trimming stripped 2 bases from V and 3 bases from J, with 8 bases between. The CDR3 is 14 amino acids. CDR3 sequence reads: CASSLGTPNEKLFF. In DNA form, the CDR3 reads TGCGCCAGCAGCTTAGGGACCCCTAATGAAAAACTGTTTTTT.

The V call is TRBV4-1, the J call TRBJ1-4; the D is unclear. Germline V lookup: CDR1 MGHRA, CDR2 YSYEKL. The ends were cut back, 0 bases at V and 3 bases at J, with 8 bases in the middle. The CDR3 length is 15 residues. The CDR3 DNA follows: TGCGCCAGCAGCCAAGATCCCGGGGCTAATGAAAAACTGTTTTTT. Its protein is CASSQDPGANEKLFF.

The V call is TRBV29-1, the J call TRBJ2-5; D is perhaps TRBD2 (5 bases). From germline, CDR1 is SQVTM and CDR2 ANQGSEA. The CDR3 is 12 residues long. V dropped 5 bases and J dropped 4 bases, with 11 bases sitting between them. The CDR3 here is CSVLRAGETQYF. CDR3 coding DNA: TGCAGCGTTCTACGGGCGGGAGAGACCCAGTACTTC.

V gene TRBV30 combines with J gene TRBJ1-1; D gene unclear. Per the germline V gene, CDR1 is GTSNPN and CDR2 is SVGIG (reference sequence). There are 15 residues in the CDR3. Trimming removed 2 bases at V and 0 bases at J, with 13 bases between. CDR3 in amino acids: CAWSFRGQLNTEAFF. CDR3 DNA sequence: TGTGCCTGGAGTTTCCGAGGGCAGCTGAACACTGAAGCTTTCTTT.